This T cell receptor (beta chain) was sequenced for a study of cytomegalovirus exposure and HLA in healthy donors. Study conclusions and caveats: Later analysis identified a missense DCLRE1C variant that was linked to TCR beta V- and J-gene trimming.

About this clone itself: Its antigen is currently unknown.

Germline V gives CDR1 SGDLS, CDR2 YYNGEE. CDR3 length equals 15 residues. The V and J ends lost 3 bases and 5 bases respectively, with 17 bases between them. The primer mix had 60 Vbeta and 13 Jbeta primers. The data were produced by immunoSEQ multiplex PCR, yet TCRdb's version contains in-frame clones alone and is incomplete. The sample contains some 200,000 clones, approximately 80% of which appear only once. The chain combines TRBV9 with TRBJ1-2; possibly TRBD1 for D (6 bases). The sample taken for sequencing was PBMCs. This receptor was identified in a woman in her 50s in good health and CMV-seropositive. CDR3 in DNA: TGTGCCAGCAGCGGAGACGGGGGGCGAACTTATGGCTACACCTTC. It codes for CASSGDGGRTYGYTF.